This TCR beta chain was obtained from a study of T cells expressing NK-cell markers. Across the whole study: Cells sorted as CD3+CD56+NKG2C+, CD3+CD56+NKG2C- and CD3+CD56-NKG2C+ T cells supplied the TCR beta repertoires.

The germline gives CDR1 DFQATT, CDR2 SNEGSKA (reference sequence). The CDR3 runs to 17 residues. 5'RACE template switching with UMIs generated TCR beta cDNA. TCRdb re-called the 5' RACE reads, yielding one record per CDR3 amino acid sequence without DNA. Recorded for this sample: roughly 390,000 distinct CDR3 sequences. The sequenced sample consisted of blood T cells: a sorted CD56 or NKG2C T cell subset, CD4+ or CD8+ T cells, or bulk PBMC T cells (not recorded which). This chain uses TRBV20-1 with TRBJ2-1; TCRdb outputs TRBD2, but without DNA this stays unchecked. The receptor comes from a man between 18 and 69 years old in good health. The CDR3 loop reads CSAHRLAGVLGSNEQFF.